This T cell receptor (beta chain) was retrieved from a study of T cells in Graves' hyperthyroidism and ophthalmopathy. The wider study: Blood was drawn when the patient was first diagnosed and still untreated. General study points: The model foresaw ophthalmopathy a median approximately 6.3 months prior to onset.

Amplification yielded TCR beta CDR3 regions, with RNA transcripts as the source. Researchers ran a first-round RT-PCR on the TCR CDR3 using the HTBI primer set. TCRdb called the multiplex PCR reads again in MiXCR, with one record for every CDR3 protein. The sample records fewer than 600,000 distinct CDR3 sequences, roughly 15% being singletons. Aged 18 to 65, the patients had hyperthyroidism that was newly diagnosed and had lasted under 2 months. Exclusion criteria comprised uncontrolled infection, other autoimmune disease, pregnancy or lactation. CDR3 length equals 16 residues. V was trimmed by 6 bases and J by 0 bases, leaving 15 bases between them. This clonotype was detected a few times. Its antigen is as yet unknown.

Sequences were obtained from blood. The origin of this receptor is a woman in her 40s with Graves' hyperthyroidism. The gene calls are TRBV12-3 or TRBV12-4 and TRBJ1-3; the D is unclear. This chain's CDR3 is CASRGLGFASGNTIYF. CDR3 coding DNA: TGTGCCAGCAGAGGCCTAGGGTTTGCCTCTGGAAACACCATATATTTT.